The rows below give T cell receptor beta chains drawn from one sample of a study of cytomegalovirus exposure and HLA in healthy donors. Profiled with immunoSEQ multiplex PCR; TCRdb holds only in-frame clones, not every one. The profile shows about 110,000 clones, just under 70% of them singletons. The specimen was PBMCs. All receptors derive from a woman between 65 and 79 years old in good health and CMV-seropositive. CDR3s include the opening cysteine and the closing phenylalanine or tryptophan. D genes are given only for firm matches. Clone size is given for some rows only: seen once, a few or many times, or a class if the clone is expanded.

V: TRBV7-2
size: .
D: .
length: 17
J: TRBJ2-1
DNA: TGTGCCAGCAGCCTCTATCCCCCCTCGACAGTATACAATGAGCAGTTCTTC
CDR3: CASSLYPPSTVYNEQFF

V: TRBV5-1
size: .
D: .
length: 15
J: TRBJ2-2
DNA: TGCGCCAGCAGCTTGGGTCAGACGAACACCGGGGAGCTGTTTTTT
CDR3: CASSLGQTNTGELFF

V: TRBV10-3
size: .
D: .
length: 15
J: TRBJ2-2
DNA: TGTGCCATCAGTGAGACAGGGCCGAACACCGGGGAGCTGTTTTTT
CDR3: CAISETGPNTGELFF

V: TRBV6-5
size: .
D: .
length: 15
J: TRBJ1-5
DNA: TGTGCCAGCAGTTACTCGAACAGGGTCAATCAGCCCCAGCATTTT
CDR3: CASSYSNRVNQPQHF

V: TRBV6-5
size: few
D: .
length: 13
J: TRBJ1-5
DNA: TGTGCCAGCAGTTACTCCCATAATCAGCCCCAGCATTTT
CDR3: CASSYSHNQPQHF

V: TRBV5-8
size: .
D: TRBD1
length: 16
J: TRBJ2-1
DNA: TGTGCCAGCAGCCTACCGGGACAGGGGTACTACAATGAGCAGTTCTTC
CDR3: CASSLPGQGYYNEQFF

V: TRBV4-2
size: few
D: .
length: 17
J: TRBJ1-1
DNA: TGTGCCAGCAGCCGTTGGGATGCTACGGGGGGAAACACTGAAGCTTTCTTT
CDR3: CASSRWDATGGNTEAFF

V: TRBV5-1
size: .
D: .
length: 16
J: TRBJ2-7
DNA: TGCGCCAGCAGCTTGGGTCCCGCGGGGGCCCCTTACGAGCAGTACTTC
CDR3: CASSLGPAGAPYEQYF

V: TRBV10-3
size: .
D: .
length: 13
J: TRBJ1-5
DNA: TGTGCCATCATGGCGGATAGCAATCAGCCCCAGCATTTT
CDR3: CAIMADSNQPQHF

V: TRBV30
size: .
D: .
length: 14
J: TRBJ2-7
DNA: TGTGCCTGGAGTGTAAGGGGAGGCTCCTACGAGCAGTACTTC
CDR3: CAWSVRGGSYEQYF

V: TRBV5-4
size: .
D: TRBD1
length: 14
J: TRBJ1-2
DNA: TGTGCCAGCAGGATGACAGGGGGCGACTATGGCTACACCTTC
CDR3: CASRMTGGDYGYTF

V: TRBV2
size: .
D: .
length: 12
J: TRBJ2-5
DNA: TGTGCCAGCAGTGGCCCGGGGGAGACCCAGTACTTC
CDR3: CASSGPGETQYF

V: TRBV10-1
size: .
D: .
length: 14
J: TRBJ2-7
DNA: TGCGCCAGCAGTGAGGGCAGCGGACCCTACGAGCAGTACTTC
CDR3: CASSEGSGPYEQYF

V: TRBV19
size: .
D: .
length: 15
J: TRBJ1-2
DNA: TGTGCCAGTAGTATGGGCCCAGGGAGGAACTATGGCTACACCTTC
CDR3: CASSMGPGRNYGYTF

V: TRBV7-9
size: .
D: .
length: 14
J: TRBJ1-2
DNA: TGTGCCAGCAGTTCAATTGGACAGTACGGGGGCTACACCTTC
CDR3: CASSSIGQYGGYTF

V: TRBV19
size: .
D: .
length: 15
J: TRBJ2-2
DNA: TGTGCCAGTAGTCCCTCAGGGGGGAGCACCGGGGAGCTGTTTTTT
CDR3: CASSPSGGSTGELFF

V: TRBV5-1
size: .
D: .
length: 15
J: TRBJ2-3
DNA: TGCGCCAGCAGCTTATTAGGGGGGGCCACAGATACGCAGTATTTT
CDR3: CASSLLGGATDTQYF

V: TRBV11-3
size: .
D: .
length: 14
J: TRBJ2-7
DNA: TGTGCCAGCAGCTTAGTCTGGGTATACTACGAGCAGTACTTC
CDR3: CASSLVWVYYEQYF

V: TRBV2
size: .
D: TRBD2
length: 15
J: TRBJ2-5
DNA: TGTGCCAGCAGTGAAGAGGGACTAGGAGGCGAGACCCAGTACTTC
CDR3: CASSEEGLGGETQYF

V: TRBV10-3
size: few
D: .
length: 15
J: TRBJ2-2
DNA: TGTGCCATCAGTCGCGAGAGGCGTTACACCGGGGAGCTGTTTTTT
CDR3: CAISRERRYTGELFF

V: TRBV6-5
size: .
D: TRBD1
length: 16
J: TRBJ1-1
DNA: TGTGCCAGCAGTTACAAAACAGGGGGGGTTAGCACTGAAGCTTTCTTT
CDR3: CASSYKTGGVSTEAFF

V: TRBV5-1
size: .
D: TRBD1
length: 14
J: TRBJ2-5
DNA: TGCGCCAGCAGCCGTGGGACAGGCCAAGAGACCCAGTACTTC
CDR3: CASSRGTGQETQYF

V: TRBV30
size: few
D: .
length: 14
J: TRBJ1-6
DNA: TGTGCCTGGAAGGTATGGACAGATAATTCACCCCTCCACTTT
CDR3: CAWKVWTDNSPLHF

V: TRBV7-2
size: .
D: TRBD1
length: 16
J: TRBJ1-2
DNA: TGTGCCAGCAGCCGGGACAGGGGGCGATTGGGCTATGGCTACACCTTC
CDR3: CASSRDRGRLGYGYTF

V: TRBV19
size: .
D: TRBD2
length: 16
J: TRBJ2-5
DNA: TGTGCCAGTAGCCCCGGACTAGCGGGGTACCAAGAGACCCAGTACTTC
CDR3: CASSPGLAGYQETQYF

V: TRBV2
size: .
D: .
length: 12
J: TRBJ2-7
DNA: TGTGCCAGCAGCCCCAGGGACTACGAGCAGTACTTC
CDR3: CASSPRDYEQYF

V: TRBV2
size: .
D: .
length: 15
J: TRBJ2-2
DNA: TGTGCCAGCACTGGGGGGGGGCCGGGCACCGGGGAGCTGTTTTTT
CDR3: CASTGGGPGTGELFF

V: TRBV7-8
size: few
D: .
length: 13
J: TRBJ1-5
DNA: TGTGCCAGCAGCTTTGCGGGGGGTCAGCCCCAGCATTTT
CDR3: CASSFAGGQPQHF

V: TRBV12-5
size: .
D: TRBD1
length: 15
J: TRBJ2-3
DNA: TGTGCTAGTGGTCCGCTGGGACAGATCACAGATACGCAGTATTTT
CDR3: CASGPLGQITDTQYF

V: TRBV5-1
size: .
D: .
length: 14
J: TRBJ2-7
DNA: TGCGCCAGCAGCTATGAATCTAGCTCCTACGAGCAGTACTTC
CDR3: CASSYESSSYEQYF

V: TRBV30
size: .
D: TRBD1
length: 13
J: TRBJ1-1
DNA: TGTGCCTGGAGTGTCGGGACAGTCGGACAAGCTTTCTTT
CDR3: CAWSVGTVGQAFF

V: TRBV11-2
size: .
D: TRBD2
length: 18
J: TRBJ2-3
DNA: TGTGCCAGCAGCTTACGGTTGGGTAGCGGGGGGGCCACAGATACGCAGTATTTT
CDR3: CASSLRLGSGGATDTQYF

V: TRBV5-4
size: few
D: TRBD1
length: 14
J: TRBJ2-7
DNA: TGTGCCAGCAGTTCCGGGACAGGCCTATACGAGCAGTACTTC
CDR3: CASSSGTGLYEQYF

V: TRBV29-1
size: .
D: TRBD1
length: 13
J: TRBJ2-2
DNA: TGCAGCGGGGGGGACAGGGTAGCCGGGGAGCTGTTTTTT
CDR3: CSGGDRVAGELFF

V: TRBV6-1
size: .
D: TRBD2
length: 14
J: TRBJ2-7
DNA: TGTGCCAGCAGTGGAGTAGCGGGGAGCTACGAGCAGTACTTC
CDR3: CASSGVAGSYEQYF

V: TRBV30
size: .
D: .
length: 15
J: TRBJ2-3
DNA: TGTGCCTGGAGTGGGTTAGCGGTCCCCACAGATACGCAGTATTTT
CDR3: CAWSGLAVPTDTQYF

V: TRBV10-3
size: .
D: .
length: 16
J: TRBJ1-1
DNA: TGTGCCATCAGTGATGAAACAGGGATAATAAGGACTGAAGCTTTCTTT
CDR3: CAISDETGIIRTEAFF

V: TRBV2
size: .
D: TRBD2
length: 15
J: TRBJ2-7
DNA: TGTGCCAGCAGTGGTAGTAGCGGGGGCTCCTACGAGCAGTACTTC
CDR3: CASSGSSGGSYEQYF

V: TRBV29-1
size: .
D: TRBD1
length: 14
J: TRBJ2-5
DNA: TGCAGCGTTGAAGAAGGGGGCAATTTGGAGACCCAGTACTTC
CDR3: CSVEEGGNLETQYF

V: TRBV18
size: few
D: .
length: 14
J: TRBJ2-7
DNA: TGTGCCAGCTCACCACGGAGCGGACGGGGCGAGCAGTACTTC
CDR3: CASSPRSGRGEQYF

V: TRBV11-2
size: .
D: .
length: 15
J: TRBJ2-7
DNA: TGTGCCAGCAGCTCAGCCCCTACTATTTCCTACGAGCAGTACTTC
CDR3: CASSSAPTISYEQYF

V: TRBV6-6
size: .
D: TRBD1
length: 14
J: TRBJ1-1
DNA: TGTGCCAGCGGGGGGACAGGAATGAACACTGAAGCTTTCTTT
CDR3: CASGGTGMNTEAFF

V: TRBV7-9
size: .
D: TRBD1
length: 13
J: TRBJ1-2
DNA: TGTGCCAGCAGCGGCAGGACAGGGAGTGGCTACACCTTC
CDR3: CASSGRTGSGYTF

V: TRBV11-1
size: few
D: .
length: 13
J: TRBJ1-1
DNA: TGTGCCAGCAGCTCAGTCTCAGGCACTGAAGCTTTCTTT
CDR3: CASSSVSGTEAFF